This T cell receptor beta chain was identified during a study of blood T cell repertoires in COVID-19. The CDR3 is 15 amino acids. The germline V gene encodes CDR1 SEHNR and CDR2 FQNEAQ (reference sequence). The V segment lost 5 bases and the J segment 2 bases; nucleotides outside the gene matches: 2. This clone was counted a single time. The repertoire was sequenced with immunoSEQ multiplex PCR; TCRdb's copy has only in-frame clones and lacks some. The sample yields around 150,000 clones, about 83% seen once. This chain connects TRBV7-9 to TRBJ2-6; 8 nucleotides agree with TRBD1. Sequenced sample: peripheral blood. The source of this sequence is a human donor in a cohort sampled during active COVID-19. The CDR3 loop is CASSPTGAGANVLTF. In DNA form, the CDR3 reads TGTGCCAGCAGCCCGACAGGGGCTGGGGCCAACGTCCTGACTTTC.